The next 14 T cell receptor beta chains were all read from a single sample in a study of blood T cells in healthy people across ages. The authors ran a second PCR of 7 to 11 cycles using a sample-barcoded 5' primer and a J-beta primer mix. MiXCR was run by TCRdb on the 5' RACE reads, yielding one entry per CDR3 protein. Of around 1,100,000 distinct CDR3 sequences in the sample, more than 30% were seen once. Sample: blood. These receptors were taken from a man younger than 30 in good health.

As to this clonotype: The junction differs from germline at one of its ends, possibly a read error. The rearrangement links TRBV20-1 to TRBJ2-5; possibly TRBD2 for D (5 bases). Near its end, the DNA agrees better with TRBJ2-7, so the J call may be wrong. CDR3 length: 14 residues. Germline V gives CDR1 DFQATT, CDR2 SNEGSKA (reference sequence). This CDR3 is CSARDPGGSCEQYF. CDR3 coding DNA: TGCAGTGCTAGAGATCCGGGCGGGTCCTGCGAGCAGTACTTC.

This clonotype was seen ten or more times. V is TRBV6-6 and J is TRBJ1-2, with unresolved D. The CDR3 length is 13 residues. V gave up 10 bases and J gave up 10 bases, with 22 bases separating them. Germline CDR1 MNHNY, CDR2 SVGAGI (reference sequence). CDR3 loop: CATKTNPWGNYTF. In DNA, the CDR3 is TGTGCCACCAAAACCAACCCCTGGGGAAACTACACCTTC.

This clonotype was observed a handful of times. V usage is TRBV28 and J usage is TRBJ1-1, with D maybe TRBD1 (6 bases). CDR1 and CDR2 (germline): MDHEN, SYDVKM. This CDR3 has 11 amino acids. V was shortened by 9 bases and J by 3 bases, with 8 bases between the two germline ends. CDR3 coding DNA: TGTGCCAGTGACAGGTACACTGAAGCTTTCTTT. Protein product: CASDRYTEAFF.

Many counts were recorded for this clonotype. The V gene is TRBV12-3 or TRBV12-4, the J gene TRBJ2-5; D remains unclear. V lost 6 bases and J 5 bases, leaving 10 bases between the germline ends. The CDR3 length is 12 residues. CDR3 bases: TGTGCCAGCAGCCCAAGTGGGGAGACCCAGTACTTC. Amino acid sequence: CASSPSGETQYF.

J is TRBJ1-2 and V is TRBV25-1; D gene unclear. V dropped 6 bases and J dropped 3 bases, with 17 bases sitting between them. The CDR3 has 15 residues. Germline V gene data show CDR1 as MGHDK and CDR2 as SYGVNS. DNA for the CDR3: TGTGCCAGCAGCCCCTCAGGAGGGAGTTACTATGGCTACACCTTC. Its protein is CASSPSGGSYYGYTF.

This clonotype has a handful of counts. CDR3 in DNA: TGTGCCACCAGTCGAGGGCCTCAGGGCAATGAGCAGTACTTC. Amino acids: CATSRGPQGNEQYF. The J gene is TRBJ2-7, the V gene TRBV15; D is tentatively TRBD1 or TRBD2 (5 bases each). The V gene's germline CDR1 is LNHNV and CDR2 YYDKDF (reference sequence). The CDR3 sequence is 14 residues long. Trimming removed 6 bases at V and 7 bases at J, with 19 bases between.

For this clonotype: One end of the junction varies from germline; a read error may be responsible. The chain joins TRBV7-9 to TRBJ2-7; D might be TRBD1 (6 bases). The length of the CDR3 is 14 residues. CDR1 SEHNR and CDR2 FQNEAQ come from the germline V gene (reference sequence). The CDR3 is CAGSFDATGYEQYF. CDR3 sequence (DNA): TGTGCCGGCAGCTTTGACGCCACAGGGTACGAGCAGTACTTC.

In the case of this clonotype: A much larger clone differs by one base, so this may be a read error. J is TRBJ2-3 and V is TRBV29-1; D unresolved. There are 14 residues in the CDR3. Germline CDR1 is SQVTM and CDR2 is ANQGSEA. Trimming cost V 3 bases and J 0 bases, with 10 bases left between them. The CDR3 coding sequence is TGCAGCGTTGAGTCGTCGGATAGCACAGATACGCAGTATTTT. Translation: CSVESSDSTDTQYF.

This rearrangement joins TRBV18 to TRBJ1-2, with D possibly TRBD1 on 5 matching bases. V lost 5 bases and J lost 0, with 13 bases in between. Germline V lookup: CDR1 KGHSH, CDR2 LQKENI. The CDR3 spans 15 residues. The CDR3 protein is CASSVQALTNYGYTF. CDR3 nucleotides: TGTGCCAGCTCAGTACAGGCCCTAACTAACTATGGCTACACCTTC.

The sample holds a few counts of this clonotype. The chain recombines TRBV4-3 with TRBJ1-2; D gene unclear. The CDR3 runs 13 residues. Trimming removed 4 bases from V and 8 bases from J, with 14 bases in between. CDR1 and CDR2 (germline): LGHNA, YSLEER. The CDR3 region has the DNA TGCGCCAGCAGCCCACGGACCACGACAGGCTACACCTTC. Translation: CASSPRTTTGYTF.

The chain recombines TRBV10-3 with TRBJ2-2, with TRBD1 matching 7 bases. Trimming cost V 7 bases and J 0 bases; bases outside gene matches: 14. CDR3 length: 18 residues. The germline V gene has CDR1 ENHRY and CDR2 SYGVKD. The CDR3 region is CAITGYRQGSANTGELFF. The CDR3 region has the DNA TGTGCCATCACTGGGTACCGACAGGGCTCGGCGAACACCGGGGAGCTGTTTTTT.

V is TRBV5-1 and J is TRBJ1-6; D remains ambiguous. The CDR3 length is 15 residues. The V gene lost 1 base and the J gene lost 7 bases, with 12 bases spanning the gap. Germline values: CDR1 SGHRS, CDR2 YFSETQ. CDR3 sequence: CASSLSGNSNSPLHF. CDR3 nucleotide sequence: TGCGCCAGCAGCTTGTCCGGGAACTCCAATTCACCCCTCCACTTT.

The chain uses TRBV29-1 and TRBJ2-3; D possibly corresponds to TRBD2 (6 bases). The CDR3 contains 14 residues. Trimming shortened V by 3 bases and J by 0 bases, and 10 bases separated the two germline ends. CDR1 is SQVTM, CDR2 ANQGSEA, per germline. The CDR3 loop reads CSVDPGTSTDTQYF. In DNA form, the CDR3 reads TGCAGCGTTGACCCCGGGACTAGCACAGATACGCAGTATTTT.

The chain employs TRBV20-1 and TRBJ2-7; perhaps TRBD2 as D (5 bases). V was trimmed by 0 bases and J by 7 bases, leaving 25 bases between them. Germline V gene sequence: CDR1 DFQATT, CDR2 SNEGSKA (reference sequence). The CDR3 is 17 amino acids. CDR3 DNA: TGCAGTGCTAGAGATGCGAGTCTAGCTTCTCCAAACAATGAGCAGTACTTC. The encoded protein is CSARDASLASPNNEQYF.